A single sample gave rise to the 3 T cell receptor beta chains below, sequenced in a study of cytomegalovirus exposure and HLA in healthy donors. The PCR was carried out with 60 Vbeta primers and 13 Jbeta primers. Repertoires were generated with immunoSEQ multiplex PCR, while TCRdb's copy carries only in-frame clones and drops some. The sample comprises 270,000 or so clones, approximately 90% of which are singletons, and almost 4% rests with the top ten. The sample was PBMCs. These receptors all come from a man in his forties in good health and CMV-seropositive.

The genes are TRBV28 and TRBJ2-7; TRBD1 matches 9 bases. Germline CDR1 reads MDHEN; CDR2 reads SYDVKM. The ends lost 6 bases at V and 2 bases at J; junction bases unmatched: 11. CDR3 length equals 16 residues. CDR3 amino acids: CASSSSRDRDPYEQYF. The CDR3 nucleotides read TGTGCCAGCAGCTCCAGTCGGGACAGGGATCCCTACGAGCAGTACTTC.

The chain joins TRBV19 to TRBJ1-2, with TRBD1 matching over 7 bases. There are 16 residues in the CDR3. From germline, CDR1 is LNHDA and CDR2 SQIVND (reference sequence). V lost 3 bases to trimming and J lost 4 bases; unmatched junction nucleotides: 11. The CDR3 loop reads CASSIGIGQAGYGYTF. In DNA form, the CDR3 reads TGTGCCAGTAGTATCGGGATTGGACAGGCCGGCTATGGCTACACCTTC.

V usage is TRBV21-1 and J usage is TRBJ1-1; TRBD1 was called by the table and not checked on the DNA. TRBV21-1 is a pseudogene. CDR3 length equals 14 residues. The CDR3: CASSLGTENTEAFF. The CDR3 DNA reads TGTGCCAGCAGCCTCGGGACAGAGAACACTGAAGCTTTCTTT.